The 12 T cell receptor beta chains presented below share a single source sample, sequenced in a study of blood T cell repertoires in COVID-19. The protocol was immunoSEQ multiplex PCR, while the TCRdb copy is restricted to in-frame clones and leaves out a portion. The sample holds over 350,000 clones, roughly nine tenths seen once. The material sequenced was PBMCs or T cells enriched from blood (not recorded which). The source of these receptors is a woman in her thirties or forties who had been exposed to COVID-19.

The gene calls are TRBV18 and TRBJ2-5; 8 positions agree with TRBD1. Germline-derived CDR1 and CDR2 are KGHSH and LQKENI. CDR3 length: 15 residues. V gave up 2 bases and J gave up 9 bases; unmatched junction bases: 11. CDR3 sequence: CASSPTAGGANAQYF. CDR3 sequence (DNA): TGTGCCAGCTCACCAACGGCAGGGGGCGCGAATGCCCAGTACTTC.

The rearrangement uses TRBV18 and TRBJ1-1, with 9 bases lining up with TRBD1. The junction had 15 bases not matched to a gene; V was cut back by 5 bases and J by 11 bases. In germline, CDR1 is KGHSH, CDR2 LQKENI. The CDR3 is made up of 15 amino acids. CDR3 protein: CASSSGTGPSLMAFF. The CDR3 DNA is TGTGCCAGCTCATCGGGGACAGGGCCCAGCTTGATGGCTTTCTTT.

Notes on this clone: The junction and the germline gene differ at one end; a read error may be behind it. The V and J genes are TRBV12-3 or TRBV12-4 and TRBJ2-5; 8 nucleotides match TRBD1. This CDR3 has 12 amino acids. The CDR3: CASSLFGQGMNF. The CDR3 DNA reads TGTGCCAGCAGTTTATTCGGACAGGGTATGAACTTC.

This clone was counted a single time. J is TRBJ1-1 and V is TRBV7-6, with TRBD1 matching over 7 bases. J gave up 0 bases and V 1 base, and 5 bases lay outside the gene matches. Germline V lookup: CDR1 SGHVS, CDR2 FNYEAQ. The CDR3 has 16 residues. The CDR3 sequence is CASSLVRDSMNTEAFF. The CDR3, as DNA: TGTGCCAGCAGCTTAGTGAGGGACAGCATGAACACTGAAGCTTTCTTT.

This sequence joins TRBV5-4 and TRBJ2-1; 12 bases map to TRBD2. The germline CDR1 and CDR2 sequences are SGHNT and YYREEE (reference sequence). The CDR3 is made up of 17 amino acids. The J segment lost 8 bases and the V segment lost 2 bases, leaving 11 bases of the junction unmatched. Here the CDR3 DNA reads TGTGCCAGCAGCTTAGGAGGACTAGCGGGATTGAGAGATGAGCAGTTCTTC. It codes for CASSLGGLAGLRDEQFF.

This chain joins TRBV27 and TRBJ2-2, with 9 bases fitting TRBD1. Germline assignment: CDR1 MNHEY and CDR2 SMNVEV (reference sequence). The CDR3 contains 15 residues. With V trimmed by 7 bases and J by 4 bases, 7 bases remained unmatched. The CDR3 DNA reads TGTGCCAGCACCCCGGGACAGGGACTCACCGGGGAGCTGTTTTTT. The encoded protein is CASTPGQGLTGELFF.

V and J are TRBV29-1 and TRBJ1-2, with D perhaps matching TRBD1 (6 bases). V lost 4 bases, J lost 8 bases, and 20 bases lay in between. This CDR3 spans 14 amino acids. CDR1 SQVTM and CDR2 ANQGSEA come from the germline V gene. In DNA, the CDR3 is TGCAGCGTTGCCAGCAGGGGAGATAGTAAGGGCTACACCTTC. Translated: CSVASRGDSKGYTF.

V is TRBV19 and J is TRBJ1-5, with a possible D match to TRBD1 (6 bases). The CDR3 runs 13 residues. Germline V gene data show CDR1 as LNHDA and CDR2 as SQIVND (reference sequence). V gave up 5 bases and J gave up 7 bases, with 12 bases separating them. For the CDR3, the DNA is TGTGCCAGTAGTTTACAGGGAAACCAGCCCCAGCATTTT. Protein: CASSLQGNQPQHF.

CDR3 in DNA: TGTGCCAGCAGAGCCGAGGACAGGAGTTCAGCCTATGGCTACACCTTC. Translating gives CASRAEDRSSAYGYTF. V gene TRBV2 combines with J gene TRBJ1-2, with 7 nucleotides matching TRBD1. The CDR3 is 16 residues long. The V gene's germline CDR1 is SNHLY and CDR2 FYNNEI. V gave up 6 bases and J gave up 4 bases; unmatched junction bases: 14.

This chain connects TRBV27 to TRBJ2-7; perhaps TRBD2 as D (5 bases). V was cut by 4 bases and J by 3 bases, with 10 bases left in between. In germline, CDR1 is MNHEY, CDR2 SMNVEV (reference sequence). The CDR3 spans 13 residues. CDR3 sequence: CASSSRTGYEQYF. Here the CDR3 DNA reads TGTGCCAGCAGTTCCCGGACTGGCTACGAGCAGTACTTC.

This clone was found once. The chain has TRBV19 and TRBJ2-3, with 16 bases lining up with TRBD2. CDR3 size: 16 residues. Germline loops: CDR1 LNHDA, CDR2 SQIVND (reference sequence). Trimming cost V 6 bases and J 8 bases; bases outside gene matches: 8. The CDR3 here is CASSPGLAGGQGTQYF. The CDR3 coding sequence is TGTGCCAGTAGCCCGGGACTAGCGGGGGGGCAGGGTACGCAGTATTTT.

This sequence joins TRBV3-1 (or the pseudogene TRBV3-2) and TRBJ1-3; a weak D match, TRBD1 (5 bases). Germline-derived CDR1 and CDR2 are LGHDT and YNNKEL (reference sequence). This CDR3 has 15 residues. V lost 1 base and J lost 3, with 10 bases in between. The CDR3 nucleotides read TGTGCCAGCAGCCAAGGCGGGGCGGGTGGAAACACCATATATTTT. Translation gives CASSQGGAGGNTIYF.